This T cell receptor (beta chain) derives from a study of somatic mutations in cytotoxic T cells in rheumatoid arthritis. The protocol was immunoSEQ multiplex PCR, while the TCRdb copy is restricted to in-frame clones and leaves out a portion. The sample lists tens of thousands of clones; approximately 86% were seen once. The CDR3 is made up of 11 amino acids. The specimen sequenced was CD8+ T cells sorted from blood. The TCR originated in an adult with rheumatoid arthritis. The chain links TRBV12-2 to TRBJ2-1. TRBV12-2 counts as a pseudogene. CDR3 sequence: CASRLGCEQFF. CDR3 sequence (DNA): TGTGCAAGTCGCTTAGGGTGTGAGCAGTTCTTC.